The next 11 T cell receptor beta chains were all read from a single sample in a study of OX40 agonist ivuxolimab in advanced cancers. Here immunoSEQ multiplex PCR was the method, and the copy in TCRdb shows in-frame clones only, minus some. This sample yields some 44,000 clones, of which roughly nine tenths are seen a single time; about 4.5% belongs to the top ten. The sample here was CD4+ or CD8+ T cells sorted from blood, taken in a trial of the OX40 agonist ivuxolimab. The receptor source for this set is an adult with an advanced solid tumor such as melanoma, head and neck, liver or kidney cancer.

The CDR3, as DNA: TGTGCCAGCAGCCTTGAAATGGGGCAGGGGGAGACCCAGTACTTC. Amino acid sequence: CASSLEMGQGETQYF. The chain has TRBV6-5 and TRBJ2-5; possibly TRBD1 for D (6 bases). The V gene lost 6 bases and the J gene lost 5 bases, with 19 bases spanning the gap. Per germline, CDR1 MNHEY and CDR2 SVGAGI. This CDR3 comprises 15 residues.

This chain joins TRBV7-2 and TRBJ1-2, with 7 bases aligning to TRBD1. With 4 bases clipped from V and 8 bases from J, the junction kept 7 bases outside the gene matches. The length of the CDR3 is 13 residues. The germline gives CDR1 SGHTA, CDR2 FQGNSA. In DNA, the CDR3 is TGTGCCAGCAGCTCACAGGGGTTGGGGGGCTACACCTTC. This translates into CASSSQGLGGYTF. Full variable domain (remainder filled in from reference TRBV7-2 and TRBJ1-2): GAGVSQSPSNKVTEKGKDVELRCDPISGHTALYWYRQSLGQGLEFLIYFQGNSAPDKSGLPSDRFSAERTGGSVSTLTIQRTQQEDSAVYLCASSSQGLGGYTFGSGTRLTVV.

J is TRBJ2-1 and V is TRBV7-9, with D tentatively TRBD1 (5 bases). This CDR3 has 15 amino acids. V dropped 0 bases and J dropped 1 base, with 7 bases sitting between them. Per the germline V gene, CDR1 is SEHNR and CDR2 is FQNEAQ (reference sequence). The CDR3: CASSLATGSYNEQFF. The CDR3 nucleotides read TGTGCCAGCAGCTTAGCCACAGGTTCCTACAATGAGCAGTTCTTC.

V gene TRBV6-6 combines with J gene TRBJ1-4; 7 nucleotides agree with TRBD1. The V segment lost 7 bases and the J segment 0 bases; nucleotides outside the gene matches: 5. The V gene's germline CDR1 is MNHNY and CDR2 SVGAGI (reference sequence). The length of the CDR3 is 15 residues. The CDR3 here is CASTGGQATNEKLFF. The CDR3 bases are TGTGCCAGCACAGGGGGACAAGCAACTAATGAAAAACTGTTTTTT.

This clone was counted a few times. The V and J genes are TRBV27 and TRBJ2-7; 10 nucleotides agree with TRBD2. J gave up 3 bases and V 4 bases, and 12 bases lay outside the gene matches. The CDR3 is 17 amino acids. CDR1 and CDR2 from the germline V gene are MNHEY and SMNVEV (reference sequence). For the CDR3, the DNA is TGTGCCAGCAGTTCACAGGGGTTTAGCGGGGGGCGCTACGAGCAGTACTTC. Its protein is CASSSQGFSGGRYEQYF.

This clone was detected once. The gene calls are TRBV4-2 and TRBJ2-3; 7 bases are shared with TRBD2. This CDR3 has 18 amino acids. Germline CDR1 reads LGHNA; CDR2 reads YNFKEQ. The V segment lost 3 bases and the J segment 0 bases; nucleotides outside the gene matches: 12. CDR3 in amino acids: CASSQGRLAPGSTDTQYF. CDR3 sequence (DNA): TGTGCCAGCAGCCAGGGGAGACTAGCCCCAGGGAGCACAGATACGCAGTATTTT.

This sequence joins TRBV6-5 and TRBJ2-1, with a possible D match to TRBD2 (6 bases). Germline V gene data show CDR1 as MNHEY and CDR2 as SVGAGI. The CDR3 length is 13 residues. V lost 0 bases and J 10 bases, leaving 10 bases between the germline ends. As DNA, the CDR3 is TGTGCCAGCAGTTACTCGGAGGGAAGAGAGCAGTTCTTC. This gives the protein CASSYSEGREQFF.

The CDR3 DNA reads TGTGCCAGTAGTATTAGTTGGGCCGCCGAGCAGTACTTC. It yields the protein CASSISWAAEQYF. The chain employs TRBV19 and TRBJ2-7; D is uncertain. Trimming cost V 3 bases and J 6 bases, with 12 bases left between them. This CDR3 spans 13 amino acids. From germline, CDR1 is LNHDA and CDR2 SQIVND (reference sequence).

This clone showed up just a few times. CDR3 amino acids: CASSISRGNQPQHF. The CDR3 region has the DNA TGTGCCAGTAGTATAAGCAGAGGGAATCAGCCCCAGCATTTT. V and J are TRBV19 and TRBJ1-5; no reliable D call. CDR1 LNHDA and CDR2 SQIVND come from the germline V gene (reference sequence). The V end lost 2 bases, the J end lost 4 bases, and 9 bases lay between the germline ends. The CDR3 totals 14 residues. Filled out from reference TRBV19 and TRBJ1-5, the complete variable domain reads DGGITQSPKYLFRKEGQNVTLSCEQNLNHDAMYWYRQDPGQGLRLIYYSQIVNDFQKGDIAEGYSVSREKKESFPLTVTSAQKNPTAFYLCASSISRGNQPQHFGDGTRLSIL.

The chain couples TRBV4-2 to TRBJ2-3; weak D call: TRBD2 (6 bases). This CDR3 comprises 17 residues. Germline CDR1 and CDR2: LGHNA and YNFKEQ. Trimming left V 0 bases short and J 3 bases short, with 16 bases between. CDR3 DNA sequence: TGTGCCAGCAGCCAAGATCTGCGCGGGGCGGGGACAGATACGCAGTATTTT. Its translation: CASSQDLRGAGTDTQYF.

This clone was recorded a few times. This CDR3 is CASSTGRTFGYGYTF. The CDR3, as DNA: TGTGCCAGTAGCACGGGACGGACCTTCGGCTATGGCTACACCTTC. The rearrangement joins TRBV19 to TRBJ1-2; a weak D match, TRBD1 (5 bases). The CDR3 is made up of 15 amino acids. The V end lost 6 bases, the J end lost 4 bases, and 18 bases lay between the germline ends. The germline CDR1 and CDR2 sequences are LNHDA and SQIVND (reference sequence).